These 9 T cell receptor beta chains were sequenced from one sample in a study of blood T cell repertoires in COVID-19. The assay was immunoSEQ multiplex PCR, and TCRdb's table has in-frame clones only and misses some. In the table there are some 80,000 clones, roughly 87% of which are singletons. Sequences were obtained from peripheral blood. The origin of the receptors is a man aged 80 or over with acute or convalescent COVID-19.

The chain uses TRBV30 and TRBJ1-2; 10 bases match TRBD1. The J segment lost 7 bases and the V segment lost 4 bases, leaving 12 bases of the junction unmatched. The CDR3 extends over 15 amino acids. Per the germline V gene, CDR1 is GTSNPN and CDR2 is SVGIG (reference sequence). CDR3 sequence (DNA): TGTGCCTGGACCTACCCGGGACAGGGGTCCCTTGGCTACACCTTC. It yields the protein CAWTYPGQGSLGYTF.

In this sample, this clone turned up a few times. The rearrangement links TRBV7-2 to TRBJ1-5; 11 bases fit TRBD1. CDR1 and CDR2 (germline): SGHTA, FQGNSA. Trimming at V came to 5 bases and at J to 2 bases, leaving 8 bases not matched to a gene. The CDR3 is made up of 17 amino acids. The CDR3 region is CASSTGQGARGNQPQHF. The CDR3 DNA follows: TGTGCCAGCAGCACCGGACAGGGGGCGCGAGGCAATCAGCCCCAGCATTTT.

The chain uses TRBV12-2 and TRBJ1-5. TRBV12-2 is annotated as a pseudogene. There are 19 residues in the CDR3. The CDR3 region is CASRSTKRGPPYSNQPQHF. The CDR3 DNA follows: TGTGCAAGTCGCTCCACAAAAAGAGGGCCCCCCTATAGCAATCAGCCCCAGCATTTT.

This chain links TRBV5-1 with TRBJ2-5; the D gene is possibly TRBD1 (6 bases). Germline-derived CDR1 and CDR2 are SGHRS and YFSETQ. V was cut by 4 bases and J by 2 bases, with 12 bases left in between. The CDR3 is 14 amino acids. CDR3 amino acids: CASSAGQPQETQYF. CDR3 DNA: TGCGCCAGCAGCGCCGGACAGCCACAAGAGACCCAGTACTTC.

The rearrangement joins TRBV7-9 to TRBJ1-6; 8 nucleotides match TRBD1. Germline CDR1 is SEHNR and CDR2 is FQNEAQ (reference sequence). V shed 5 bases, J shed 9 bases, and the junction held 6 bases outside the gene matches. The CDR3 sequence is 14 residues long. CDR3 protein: CASSPQGAGSPLHF. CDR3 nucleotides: TGTGCCAGCAGCCCCCAGGGGGCCGGTTCACCCCTCCACTTT. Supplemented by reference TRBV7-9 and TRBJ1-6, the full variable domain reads DTGVSQNPRHKITKRGQNVTFRCDPISEHNRLYWYRQTLGQGPEFLTYFQNEAQLEKSRLLSDRFSAERPKGSFSTLEIQRTEQGDSAMYLCASSPQGAGSPLHFGNGTRLTVT.

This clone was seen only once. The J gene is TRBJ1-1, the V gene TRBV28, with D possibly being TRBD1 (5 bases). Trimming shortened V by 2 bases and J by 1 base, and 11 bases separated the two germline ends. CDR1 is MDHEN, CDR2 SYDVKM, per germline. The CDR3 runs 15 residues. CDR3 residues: CASSLRLGGNTEAFF. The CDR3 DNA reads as TGTGCCAGCAGTTTAAGGTTGGGGGGGAACACTGAAGCTTTCTTT.

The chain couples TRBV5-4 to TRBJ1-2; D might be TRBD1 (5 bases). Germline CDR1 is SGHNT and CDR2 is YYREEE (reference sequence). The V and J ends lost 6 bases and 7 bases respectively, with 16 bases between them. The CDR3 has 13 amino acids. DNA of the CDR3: TGTGCCAGCACCCCACGGCAGGGCTCTGGCTACACCTTC. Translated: CASTPRQGSGYTF.

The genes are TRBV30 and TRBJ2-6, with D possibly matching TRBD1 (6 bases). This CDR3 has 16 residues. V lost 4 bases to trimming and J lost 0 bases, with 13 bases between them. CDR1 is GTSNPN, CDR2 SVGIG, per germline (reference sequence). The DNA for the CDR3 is TGTGCCTGGACCAGTCTAGGGGGCTCTGGGGCCAACGTCCTGACTTTC. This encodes CAWTSLGGSGANVLTF.

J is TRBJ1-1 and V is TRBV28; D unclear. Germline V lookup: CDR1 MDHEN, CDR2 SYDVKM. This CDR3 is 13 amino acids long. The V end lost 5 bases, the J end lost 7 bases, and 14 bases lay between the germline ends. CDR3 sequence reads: CASSLHGVGEAFF. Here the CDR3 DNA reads TGTGCCAGCAGTCTCCACGGGGTCGGTGAAGCTTTCTTT.